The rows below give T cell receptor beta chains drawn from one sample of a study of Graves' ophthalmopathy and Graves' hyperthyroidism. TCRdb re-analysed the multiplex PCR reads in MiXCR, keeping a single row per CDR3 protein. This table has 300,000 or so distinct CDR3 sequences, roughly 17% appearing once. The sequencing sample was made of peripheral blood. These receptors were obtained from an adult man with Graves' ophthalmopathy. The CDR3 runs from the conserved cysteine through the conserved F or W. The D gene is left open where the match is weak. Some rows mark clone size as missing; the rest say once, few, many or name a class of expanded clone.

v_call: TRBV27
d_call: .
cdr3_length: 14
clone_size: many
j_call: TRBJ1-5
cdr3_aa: CASSLVGGHQPQHF
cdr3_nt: TGTGCCAGCAGTTTAGTCGGGGGCCATCAGCCCCAGCATTTT

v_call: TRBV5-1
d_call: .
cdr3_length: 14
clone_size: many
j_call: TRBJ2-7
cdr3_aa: CASSLGGASYEQYF
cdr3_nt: TGTGCCAGCAGTTTAGGGGGGGCGAGCTACGAGCAGTACTTC

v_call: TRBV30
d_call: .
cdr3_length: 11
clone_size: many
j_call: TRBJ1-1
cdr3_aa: CAWGPDTEAFF
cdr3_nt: TGTGCCTGGGGACCGGACACTGAAGCTTTCTTT

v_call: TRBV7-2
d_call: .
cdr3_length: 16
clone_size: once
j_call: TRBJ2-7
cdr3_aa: CASSLAFATSSYEQYF
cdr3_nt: TGTGCCAGCAGCTTAGCGTTCGCCACTTCCTCCTACGAGCAGTACTTC

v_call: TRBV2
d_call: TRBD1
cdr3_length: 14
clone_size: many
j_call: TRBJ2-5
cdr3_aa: CASTVQGVQETQYF
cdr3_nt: TGTGCCAGCACCGTCCAGGGGGTGCAAGAGACCCAGTACTTC

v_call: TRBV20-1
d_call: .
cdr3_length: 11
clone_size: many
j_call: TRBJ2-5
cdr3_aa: CSAQLEETQYF
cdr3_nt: TGCAGTGCTCAACTGGAAGAGACCCAGTACTTC

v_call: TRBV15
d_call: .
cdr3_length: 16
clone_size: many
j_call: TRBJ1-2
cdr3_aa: CATSRDRAGRASGYTF
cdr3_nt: TGTGCCACCAGCAGAGATCGAGCAGGCCGGGCCTCTGGCTACACCTTC

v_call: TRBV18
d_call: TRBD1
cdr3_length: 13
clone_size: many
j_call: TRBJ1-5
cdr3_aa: CASSPGTEQPQHF
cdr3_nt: TGTGCCAGCTCACCCGGGACAGAGCAGCCCCAGCATTTT

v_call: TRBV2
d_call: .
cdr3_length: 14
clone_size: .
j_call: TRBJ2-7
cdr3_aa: CASRAATGVYEQYF
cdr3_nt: TGTGCCAGCAGGGCAGCCACGGGGGTATACGAGCAGTACTTC

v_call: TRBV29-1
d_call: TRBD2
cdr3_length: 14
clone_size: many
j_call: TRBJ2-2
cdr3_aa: CSVDRRERTGELFF
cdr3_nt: TGCAGCGTTGATCGGCGGGAGCGCACCGGGGAGCTGTTTTTT

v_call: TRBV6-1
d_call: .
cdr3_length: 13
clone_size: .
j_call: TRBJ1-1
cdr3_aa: CASSEQVNTEAFF
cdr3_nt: TGTGCCAGCAGTGAACAGGTAAACACTGAAGCTTTCTTT

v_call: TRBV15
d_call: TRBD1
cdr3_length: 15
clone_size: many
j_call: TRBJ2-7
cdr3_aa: CATSGGDRGSYEQYF
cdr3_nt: TGTGCCACCAGCGGCGGGGACAGGGGGTCCTACGAGCAGTACTTC

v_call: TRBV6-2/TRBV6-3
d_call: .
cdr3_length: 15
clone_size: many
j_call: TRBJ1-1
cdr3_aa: CASSYSDPENTEAFF
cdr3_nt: TGTGCCAGCAGTTACTCTGACCCCGAGAACACTGAAGCTTTCTTT

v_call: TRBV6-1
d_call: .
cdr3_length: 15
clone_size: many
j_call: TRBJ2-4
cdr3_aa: CASSDRTLAKNIQYF
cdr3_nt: TGTGCCAGCAGCGACCGCACATTAGCCAAAAACATTCAGTACTTC

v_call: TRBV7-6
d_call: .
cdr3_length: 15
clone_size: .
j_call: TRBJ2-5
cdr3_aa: CASSLVRGVEETQYF
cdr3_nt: TGTGCCAGCAGCTTAGTGAGAGGCGTAGAAGAGACCCAGTACTTC

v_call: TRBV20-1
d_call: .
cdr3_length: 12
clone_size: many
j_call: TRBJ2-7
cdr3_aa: CSAARTAYEQYF
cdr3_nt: TGCAGTGCTGCCCGGACAGCTTACGAGCAGTACTTC

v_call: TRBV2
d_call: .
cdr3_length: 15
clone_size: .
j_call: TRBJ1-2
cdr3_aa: CASPRTKGTNYGYNF
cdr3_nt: TGTGCCAGTCCGCGAACCAAAGGGACTAACTATGGCTACAACTTC

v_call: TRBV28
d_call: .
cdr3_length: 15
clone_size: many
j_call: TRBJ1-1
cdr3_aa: CASSRHRSASTEAFF
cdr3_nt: TGTGCCAGCAGTCGTCACAGGTCGGCGAGCACTGAAGCTTTCTTT

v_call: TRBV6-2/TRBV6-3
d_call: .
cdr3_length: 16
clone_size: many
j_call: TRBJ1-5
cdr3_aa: CASSPGQRTFIQPQHF
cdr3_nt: TGTGCCAGCAGTCCCGGACAACGGACGTTCATCCAGCCCCAGCATTTT

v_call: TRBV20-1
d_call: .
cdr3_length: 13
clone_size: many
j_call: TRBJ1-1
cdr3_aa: CSASSGSNTEAFF
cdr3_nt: TGCAGTGCTAGTTCAGGGTCCAACACTGAAGCTTTCTTT

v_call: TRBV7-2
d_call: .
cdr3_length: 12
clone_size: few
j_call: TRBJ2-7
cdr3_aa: CASSPRGHEQYF
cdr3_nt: TGTGCCAGCAGCCCCCGGGGACACGAGCAGTACTTC

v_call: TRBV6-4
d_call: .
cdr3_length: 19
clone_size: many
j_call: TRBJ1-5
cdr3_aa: CASSGLGGERSASQSTQHF
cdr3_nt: TGTGCCAGCAGTGGCCTGGGCGGGGAACGTTCAGCTAGTCAATCGACCCAGCATTTT

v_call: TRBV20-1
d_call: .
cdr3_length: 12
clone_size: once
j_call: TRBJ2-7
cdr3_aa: CSAPGTAPEQYF
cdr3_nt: TGCAGTGCTCCCGGGACTGCTCCCGAGCAGTACTTC

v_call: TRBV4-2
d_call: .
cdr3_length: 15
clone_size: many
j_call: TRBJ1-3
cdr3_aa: CASSQEDALRNTIYF
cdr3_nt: TGTGCCAGCAGCCAAGAGGACGCTCTTAGAAACACCATATATTTT

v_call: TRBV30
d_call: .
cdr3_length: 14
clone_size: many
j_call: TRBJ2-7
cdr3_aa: CAWSDPGTYYEQYF
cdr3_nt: TGTGCCTGGAGCGATCCCGGGACTTATTACGAGCAGTACTTC

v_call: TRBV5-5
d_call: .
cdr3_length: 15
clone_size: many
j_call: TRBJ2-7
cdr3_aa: CASSSVGAVTGEQYF
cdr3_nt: TGTGCCAGCAGCTCGGTCGGCGCCGTCACGGGCGAGCAGTACTTC

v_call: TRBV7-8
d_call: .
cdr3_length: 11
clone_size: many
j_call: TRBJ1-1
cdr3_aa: CASSSGFGAFF
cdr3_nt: TGTGCCAGCAGCTCAGGTTTTGGCGCTTTCTTT

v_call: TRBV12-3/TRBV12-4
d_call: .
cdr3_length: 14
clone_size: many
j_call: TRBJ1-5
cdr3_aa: CASSLGGPGQPQHF
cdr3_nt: TGTGCCAGCAGTTTAGGAGGTCCGGGCCAGCCCCAGCATTTT

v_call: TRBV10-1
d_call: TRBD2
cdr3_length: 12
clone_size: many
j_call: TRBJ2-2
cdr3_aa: CASGTSRGELFF
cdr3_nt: TGCGCCAGCGGGACTAGTAGGGGGGAGCTGTTTTTT

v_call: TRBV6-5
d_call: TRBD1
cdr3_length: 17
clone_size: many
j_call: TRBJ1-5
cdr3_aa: CASSFTESRGLNQPQHF
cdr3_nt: TGTGCCAGCAGTTTTACCGAGTCCAGGGGGCTAAATCAGCCCCAGCATTTT

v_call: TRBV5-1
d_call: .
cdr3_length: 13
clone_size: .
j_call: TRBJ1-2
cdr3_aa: CASSLDSSMSYTF
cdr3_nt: TGCGCCAGCAGCTTGGACAGTTCTATGAGCTACACCTTC

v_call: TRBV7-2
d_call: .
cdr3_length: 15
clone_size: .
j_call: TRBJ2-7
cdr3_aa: CASSLARTATYEQYF
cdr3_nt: TGTGCCAGCAGCTTAGCTCGGACGGCGACCTACGAGCAGTACTTC

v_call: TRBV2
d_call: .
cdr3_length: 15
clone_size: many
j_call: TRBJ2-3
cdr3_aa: CASSEDWERTDTQYF
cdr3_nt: TGTGCCAGCAGTGAAGACTGGGAACGCACAGATACGCAGTATTTT

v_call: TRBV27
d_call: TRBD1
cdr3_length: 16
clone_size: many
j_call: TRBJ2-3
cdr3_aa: CASSLYRGLNTDTQYF
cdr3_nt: TGTGCCAGCAGTTTATACAGGGGGCTAAACACAGATACGCAGTATTTT

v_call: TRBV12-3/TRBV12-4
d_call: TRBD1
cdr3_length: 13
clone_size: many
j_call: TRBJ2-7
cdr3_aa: CASSWGQGGSQYF
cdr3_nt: TGTGCCAGCAGTTGGGGACAGGGAGGCTCGCAGTACTTC

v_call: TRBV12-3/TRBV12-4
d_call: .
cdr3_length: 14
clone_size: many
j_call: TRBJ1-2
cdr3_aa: CASSLNRANYGYTF
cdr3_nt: TGTGCCAGCAGTTTAAACAGGGCGAACTATGGCTACACCTTC

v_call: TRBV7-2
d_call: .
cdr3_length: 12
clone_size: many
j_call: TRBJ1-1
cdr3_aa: CASSFPNTEAFF
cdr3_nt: TGTGCCAGCAGCTTCCCAAACACTGAAGCTTTCTTT

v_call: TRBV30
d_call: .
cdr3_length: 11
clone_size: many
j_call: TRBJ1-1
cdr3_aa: CAWSLRTEAFF
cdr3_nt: TGTGCCTGGAGCCTCCGCACTGAAGCTTTCTTT

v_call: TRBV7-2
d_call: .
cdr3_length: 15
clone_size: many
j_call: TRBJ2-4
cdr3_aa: CASSLEGSGQGIQYF
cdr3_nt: TGTGCCAGCAGCTTAGAAGGGTCGGGGCAGGGCATTCAGTACTTC

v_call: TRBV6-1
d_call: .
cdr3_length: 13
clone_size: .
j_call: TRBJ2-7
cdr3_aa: CASSLWAHYEQYF
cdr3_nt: TGTGCCAGCAGCCTATGGGCCCACTACGAGCAGTACTTC

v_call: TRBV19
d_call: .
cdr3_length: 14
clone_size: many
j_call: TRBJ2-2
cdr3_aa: CASSIGQSTGELFF
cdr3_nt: TGTGCCAGTAGTATCGGACAATCCACCGGGGAGCTGTTTTTT

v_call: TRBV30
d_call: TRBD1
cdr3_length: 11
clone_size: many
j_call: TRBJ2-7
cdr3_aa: CAWDRGREQYF
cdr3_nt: TGTGCCTGGGACAGGGGGCGGGAGCAGTACTTC

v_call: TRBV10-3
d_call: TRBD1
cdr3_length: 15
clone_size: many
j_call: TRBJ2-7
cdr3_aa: CAISDPKTGGDEQYF
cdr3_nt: TGTGCCATCAGTGACCCTAAGACAGGGGGGGACGAGCAGTACTTC

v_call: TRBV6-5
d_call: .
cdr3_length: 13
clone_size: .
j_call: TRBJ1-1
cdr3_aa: CASSYSGTTEAFF
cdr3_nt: TGTGCCAGCAGTTACTCCGGTACTACTGAAGCTTTCTTT

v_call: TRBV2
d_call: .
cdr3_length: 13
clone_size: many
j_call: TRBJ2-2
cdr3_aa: CASTLPSAEGLFF
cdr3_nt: TGTGCCAGCACACTACCATCCGCGGAAGGGCTGTTTTTT